A selection of T cell receptor beta chains follows, all from one sample in a study of cytomegalovirus exposure and HLA in healthy donors. Clones were read by immunoSEQ multiplex PCR, and TCRdb kept only the in-frame ones, dropping some. Recorded for this sample: 150,000 to 200,000 clones. Sequenced material: PBMCs. These receptor sequences come from a man younger than 40 in good health and CMV-seronegative. The CDR3 runs from the conserved cysteine through the conserved F or W. The order of the fields is V gene, D gene, J gene, CDR3 protein, CDR3 DNA. D genes are given only for firm matches.

TRBV19	TRBD1	TRBJ2-1	CASSIPPGQGVYNEQFF	TGTGCCAGTAGTATTCCACCGGGACAGGGGGTTTACAATGAGCAGTTCTTC
TRBV19	NA	TRBJ1-5	CASRRGGDSNQPQHF	TGTGCCAGTAGAAGAGGAGGGGACAGCAATCAGCCCCAGCATTTT
TRBV10-1	NA	TRBJ2-3	CASSESGTWDTQYF	TGCGCCAGCAGTGAGTCCGGGACTTGGGATACGCAGTATTTT
TRBV27	NA	TRBJ2-7	CASSLLGSLTYEQYF	TGTGCCAGCAGTTTACTTGGCAGTCTCACCTACGAGCAGTACTTC
TRBV29-1	TRBD1	TRBJ1-4	CSVERGDRESEKLFF	TGCAGCGTTGAAAGGGGCGACAGGGAGAGTGAAAAACTGTTTTTT
TRBV27	TRBD1	TRBJ2-2	CASSTRTGSVTGELFF	TGTGCCAGCAGTACCCGGACAGGGTCCGTCACCGGGGAGCTGTTTTTT
TRBV12-5	NA	TRBJ1-2	CASGQGNYGYTF	TGTGCTAGTGGACAGGGTAACTATGGCTACACCTTC
TRBV12-2	NA	TRBJ2-5	CASRLASGGRARYETQYF	TGTGCAAGTCGCTTAGCGTCGGGCGGGAGGGCTCGGTATGAGACCCAGTACTTC
TRBV7-9	TRBD1	TRBJ1-3	CASSPGTGGENTIYF	TGTGCCAGCAGCCCAGGGACAGGGGGCGAAAACACCATATATTTT
TRBV27	NA	TRBJ1-5	CASSLGGSNQPQHF	TGTGCCAGCAGTTTAGGGGGCAGCAATCAGCCCCAGCATTTT
TRBV4-3	NA	TRBJ1-5	CASSQEYGADQPQHF	TGCGCCAGCAGCCAAGAATATGGGGCCGATCAGCCCCAGCATTTT
TRBV28	NA	TRBJ1-2	CASSLDWNYGYTF	TGTGCCAGCAGTCTGGACTGGAACTATGGCTACACCTTC
TRBV7-2	NA	TRBJ2-7	CASSLDAQFYEQYF	TGTGCCAGCAGCTTAGACGCACAGTTCTACGAGCAGTACTTC
TRBV19	NA	TRBJ1-1	CASNSHWGVTAEAFF	TGTGCCAGTAACAGCCACTGGGGGGTTACAGCTGAAGCTTTCTTT
TRBV19	NA	TRBJ2-6	CASSSRVSGANVLTF	TGTGCCAGTAGTTCCCGAGTCTCTGGGGCCAACGTCCTGACTTTC
TRBV5-1	TRBD2	TRBJ2-5	CASRMGLAGVMETQYF	TGCGCCAGCAGGATGGGACTAGCGGGAGTTATGGAGACCCAGTACTTC
TRBV6-4	NA	TRBJ2-1	CASSEVADSYNEQFF	TGTGCCAGCAGTGAAGTAGCAGACTCCTACAATGAGCAGTTCTTC
TRBV5-4	NA	TRBJ2-7	CASSLAAIGGQGALYF	TGTGCCAGCAGCTTGGCCGCTATCGGGGGGCAGGGCGCCCTGTACTTC
TRBV19	NA	TRBJ2-4	CASSKRTDLNIQYF	TGTGCCAGTAGTAAGCGGACCGACCTAAACATTCAGTACTTC
TRBV7-6	TRBD2	TRBJ2-1	CASSESGRVHNEQFF	TGTGCCAGCAGCGAAAGCGGGAGGGTCCACAATGAGCAGTTCTTC
TRBV2	TRBD2	TRBJ2-3	CASSEAGGDTQYF	TGTGCCAGCAGCGAAGCGGGAGGGGATACGCAGTATTTT
TRBV5-1	TRBD1	TRBJ1-2	CASSRGTALDGYTF	TGCGCCAGCAGCAGGGGGACAGCACTTGATGGCTACACCTTC
TRBV5-1	TRBD1	TRBJ2-5	CASSRTGGSQETQYF	TGCGCCAGCAGCAGAACAGGGGGAAGCCAAGAGACCCAGTACTTC
TRBV5-4	TRBD2	TRBJ2-1	CASSDSGLVYNEQFF	TGTGCCAGCAGCGATTCGGGACTAGTGTACAATGAGCAGTTCTTC
TRBV5-8	NA	TRBJ1-2	CASSGDTDLGYTF	TGTGCCAGCAGCGGGGACACCGACTTAGGCTACACCTTC
TRBV4-1	TRBD2	TRBJ2-7	CASSQEGLAGTEQYF	TGCGCCAGCAGCCAAGAGGGACTAGCGGGAACCGAGCAGTACTTC
TRBV11-2	TRBD2	TRBJ2-7	CASSPYSGRARSYEQYF	TGTGCCAGCAGCCCTTATAGCGGGAGGGCTCGCTCCTACGAGCAGTACTTC
TRBV10-3	NA	TRBJ2-5	CAISGIQETQYF	TGTGCCATCAGCGGGATACAAGAGACCCAGTACTTC
TRBV11-3	TRBD2	TRBJ2-5	CASRMVWTSGEREETQYF	TGTGCCAGCAGAATGGTTTGGACTAGCGGGGAGAGGGAGGAGACCCAGTACTTC
TRBV2	TRBD1	TRBJ2-1	CASRRTGAYNEQFF	TGTGCCAGCAGGAGGACAGGCGCCTACAATGAGCAGTTCTTC
TRBV27	NA	TRBJ1-6	CASLGGAGSPLHF	TGTGCCAGCCTCGGGGGGGCCGGTTCACCCCTCCACTTT
TRBV5-1	NA	TRBJ1-1	CASSLTAMNTEAFF	TGCGCCAGCAGCTTGACAGCCATGAACACTGAAGCTTTCTTT
TRBV6-5	NA	TRBJ2-2	CASSYQGTVDTGELFF	TGTGCCAGCAGTTACCAGGGGACGGTCGACACCGGGGAGCTGTTTTTT
TRBV2	NA	TRBJ2-7	CASRGQPYEQYF	TGTGCCAGCAGAGGACAGCCCTACGAGCAGTACTTC
TRBV7-9	NA	TRBJ1-3	CASSGEALSGNTIYF	TGTGCCAGTAGCGGCGAAGCGCTCTCTGGAAACACCATATATTTT
TRBV7-6	TRBD2	TRBJ2-3	CASSLGFVGTSGVTQYF	TGTGCCAGCAGCTTAGGGTTCGTGGGGACTAGTGGGGTTACGCAGTATTTT
TRBV5-1	TRBD1	TRBJ1-5	CASSLDQGGRPQHF	TGCGCCAGCAGCTTGGATCAGGGGGGTCGGCCCCAGCATTTT
TRBV5-1	TRBD1	TRBJ2-7	CASSTLDRGPHEQYF	TGCGCCAGCAGCACTCTGGACAGGGGGCCCCACGAGCAGTACTTC
TRBV21-1	NA	TRBJ2-7	CASSKRASGRPEPSYEQYF	TGTGCCAGCAGCAAGAGGGCTAGCGGGAGGCCTGAACCCTCCTACGAGCAGTACTTC
TRBV4-3	NA	TRBJ1-1	CASSRGGRVNTEAFF	TGCGCCAGCAGCCGCGGGGGACGGGTGAACACTGAAGCTTTCTTT
TRBV6-5	TRBD1	TRBJ1-4	CASSATRQGKLFF	TGTGCCAGCAGTGCGACCAGACAGGGGAAACTGTTTTTT
TRBV5-1	NA	TRBJ1-1	CASSVDRYNTEAFF	TGCGCCAGCAGCGTCGACAGATACAACACTGAAGCTTTCTTT
TRBV18	NA	TRBJ2-5	CASSPPLSAEETQYF	TGTGCCAGCTCACCACCCCTTTCAGCGGAAGAGACCCAGTACTTC
TRBV5-1	NA	TRBJ2-3	CASSSRAEISTDTQYF	TGCGCCAGCAGCTCTCGAGCGGAGATTAGCACAGATACGCAGTATTTT
TRBV11-3	NA	TRBJ2-3	CASSLIQGGEGDTQYF	TGTGCCAGCAGCTTAATACAGGGTGGGGAAGGAGATACGCAGTATTTT
TRBV10-3	NA	TRBJ2-5	CAISWGGVETQYF	TGTGCCATCAGTTGGGGGGGCGTTGAGACCCAGTACTTC
TRBV11-3	NA	TRBJ2-7	CASSLAQTGPSSYEQYF	TGTGCCAGCAGCTTAGCTCAGACAGGACCGAGCTCCTACGAGCAGTACTTC
TRBV28	TRBD2	TRBJ2-1	CASSLSGTTYNEQFF	TGTGCCAGCAGTTTATCCGGGACTACCTACAATGAGCAGTTCTTC
TRBV6-5	TRBD2	TRBJ2-2	CASRIAGSTGELFF	TGTGCCAGCAGGATAGCGGGGAGCACCGGGGAGCTGTTTTTT
TRBV5-1	TRBD2	TRBJ2-2	CASSLSPSGTANTGELFF	TGCGCCAGCAGCTTGTCTCCTAGCGGGACCGCGAACACCGGGGAGCTGTTTTTT
TRBV5-1	NA	TRBJ2-1	CASRLYYNEQFF	TGCGCCAGCAGGTTATACTACAATGAGCAGTTCTTC
TRBV5-1	TRBD2	TRBJ2-3	CASSPGLAGADTQYF	TGCGCCAGCAGCCCGGGACTAGCGGGAGCAGATACGCAGTATTTT
TRBV10-2	TRBD1	TRBJ1-4	CASLGTGRNEKLFF	TGCGCCAGCCTTGGGACAGGGCGGAATGAAAAACTGTTTTTT
TRBV10-2	TRBD1	TRBJ1-5	CASSPGTGPNQPQHF	TGCGCCAGCAGTCCCGGGACAGGGCCTAATCAGCCCCAGCATTTT
TRBV7-2	NA	TRBJ1-5	CASSLFPNQPQHF	TGTGCCAGCAGTCTATTCCCGAACCAGCCCCAGCATTTT
TRBV7-2	TRBD1	TRBJ1-1	CASSSRLTGGLNTEAFF	TGTGCCAGCAGCTCGCGTTTGACAGGGGGCTTAAACACTGAAGCTTTCTTT
TRBV27	NA	TRBJ2-7	CASSLTSRGFYEQYF	TGTGCCAGCAGTTTGACCAGTCGGGGGTTTTACGAGCAGTACTTC
TRBV7-6	TRBD2	TRBJ2-1	CASSPLGGLAGGSYNEQFF	TGTGCCAGCAGCCCCCTGGGGGGACTAGCGGGAGGATCCTACAATGAGCAGTTCTTC
TRBV1	NA	TRBJ2-5	CTSSPKGPGETQYF	TGCACCAGCAGCCCGAAGGGGCCGGGAGAGACCCAGTACTTC
TRBV2	NA	TRBJ1-1	CATKRQVTEAFF	TGTGCCACCAAAAGACAGGTCACTGAAGCTTTCTTT